This is a list of T cell receptor beta chains from one sample in a study of cytomegalovirus exposure and HLA in healthy donors. The protocol was immunoSEQ multiplex PCR, while the TCRdb copy is restricted to in-frame clones and leaves out a portion. There are approximately 93,000 clones in the sample; more than 70% occur only once, and 3.5% to 4% lies in the top ten. The sequenced sample was PBMCs. The receptors come from a woman between 40 and 50 years old in good health and CMV-seronegative. Both conserved end residues are trimmed from each CDR3.

TRBV29-1	TRBJ1-3	SVESLNTIY
TRBV19	TRBJ2-5	ASSGTGSIETQY
TRBV6-4	TRBJ2-3	ASSDGQGATDTQY
TRBV7-9	TRBJ1-4	ASSRLTGRNEKLF
TRBV5-1	TRBJ2-2	ASSFGGSNTGELS
TRBV7-2	TRBJ2-3	ASSSTGTGVLATQY
TRBV18	TRBJ1-1	ASSGTGDTEAF
TRBV6-5	TRBJ2-1	ASSYDRVSYNEQF
TRBV6-5	TRBJ1-2	ASSYDWSYGYT
TRBV4-3	TRBJ2-1	ASSQDRLGAYNEQF
TRBV28	TRBJ1-5	ASSPTGQGFDSNQPQH
TRBV4-3	TRBJ1-5	ASSQELGGWVQPQH
TRBV2	TRBJ2-7	ASSRDRYEQY
TRBV5-4	TRBJ1-2	ASSPGTGDASGYGYT
TRBV7-8	TRBJ1-2	ASSLAQKGAGYP
TRBV7-2	TRBJ2-1	ASSLNRATYNEQF
TRBV7-2	TRBJ1-1	ASSLGSRNTEAF
TRBV15	TRBJ2-5	ATSRVLWQGEETQY
TRBV7-2	TRBJ2-5	ASSLSRTSPTQETQY
TRBV7-9	TRBJ1-2	ASSTRDSKNYGYT
TRBV18	TRBJ1-5	ASSLSGTGVNQPQH
TRBV18	TRBJ1-1	ASSPGQLNEAF
TRBV30	TRBJ2-4	AWSVVPADIQY
TRBV14	TRBJ2-3	ASSQEAGSASTDTQY
TRBV27	TRBJ1-5	ASSLQGTINQPQH
TRBV28	TRBJ2-5	ATQGWTQY
TRBV5-4	TRBJ1-6	ASSSGTVNSPLH
TRBV10-1	TRBJ2-7	ASSRTSGAPNEQY
TRBV15	TRBJ1-3	ATSRTGTGNTIY
TRBV19	TRBJ2-5	ASSSRGGAQY
TRBV27	TRBJ2-5	ASSLSGGSQGTQY
TRBV5-1	TRBJ2-7	ASSYLGQDSYEQY
TRBV6-1	TRBJ1-1	ASSYAQWAF
TRBV6-1	TRBJ2-7	ASSPTPDRVDEQY
TRBV30	TRBJ2-6	AWSVRGSGANVLT
TRBV7-8	TRBJ1-1	ASRPGSSSWTEAF
TRBV2	TRBJ1-2	ASHIPGVDGYT
TRBV2	TRBJ2-3	ASNMLAGYH
TRBV7-2	TRBJ2-3	ASSFSPGTGGTDTQY